These 16 T cell receptor beta chains came from one sample sequenced in a study of blood T cells in healthy people across ages. For the second PCR, which ran for roughly 6 to 11 cycles, a sample-barcoded 5' primer and a J-beta primer mix were used. MiXCR, run by TCRdb on the 5' RACE reads, gives a single entry per CDR3 protein. The sample lists over a million distinct CDR3 sequences, more than 35% occurring once. Input material: blood. These receptors all come from a woman aged 60-75 years in good health.

The DNA of the CDR3 is TGCAGTGCTATACAGGGGGCGCGGGTGTACAATGAGCAGTTCTTC. It codes for CSAIQGARVYNEQFF. V gene TRBV20-1 combines with J gene TRBJ2-1; 9 positions match TRBD1. V was clipped by 4 bases and J by 4 bases; unmatched bases: 8. The length of the CDR3 is 15 residues. The germline V gene encodes CDR1 DFQATT and CDR2 SNEGSKA (reference sequence).

This clonotype came up many times. The V gene is TRBV5-1, the J gene TRBJ2-1, with TRBD2 identical over 9 bases. This CDR3 spans 16 amino acids. Unmatched junction bases numbered 3, after V lost 2 bases and J lost 0 bases. Germline V gene data show CDR1 as SGHRS and CDR2 as YFSETQ. CDR3 DNA sequence: TGCGCCAGCAGCTTAGGTAGCGGGGGCTCCTACAATGAGCAGTTCTTC. Translated, it gives CASSLGSGGSYNEQFF.

As concerns this clonotype: This sequence may be a read error, since a much larger clone differs from it by one base. The chain couples TRBV20-1 to TRBJ2-1; weak D call: TRBD1 (5 bases). The J call may be incorrect, as the DNA end agrees better with TRBJ2-7. CDR3 length equals 14 residues. Germline V gene lookup returns CDR1 DFQATT and CDR2 SNEGSKA (reference sequence). The CDR3 loop reads CSARTPQAYNEQYF. DNA for the CDR3: TGCAGTGCTAGGACCCCACAGGCCTACAATGAGCAGTACTTC.

The chain is built from TRBV7-7 and TRBJ2-1; perhaps TRBD2 as D (6 bases). Germline values: CDR1 SSHAT, CDR2 FNYEAQ (reference sequence). There are 17 residues in the CDR3. V shed 3 bases and J shed 7 bases, with 22 bases lying between them. Written as DNA, the CDR3 is TGTGCCAGCAGCTTTGGGGTGGAGACTAGAGGGGTGAATGAGCAGTTCTTC. Protein product: CASSFGVETRGVNEQFF.

V usage is TRBV20-1 and J usage is TRBJ2-7; D not resolved. Germline V gene data show CDR1 as DFQATT and CDR2 as SNEGSKA (reference sequence). The CDR3 loop spans 14 amino acids. V dropped 5 bases and J dropped 3 bases, with 17 bases sitting between them. CDR3 bases: TGCAGTGCTCCTAGTCCTCAGACTCGCTACGAGCAGTACTTC. Its protein is CSAPSPQTRYEQYF.

This clonotype was counted a few times. V gene TRBV20-1 combines with J gene TRBJ2-7, with a tentative D call TRBD2 (6 bases). Germline CDR1 reads DFQATT; CDR2 reads SNEGSKA (reference sequence). Trimming removed 3 bases at V and 6 bases at J, with 24 bases between. There are 16 residues in the CDR3. CDR3 residues: CSASLGTGTSFAEQYF. Here the CDR3 DNA reads TGCAGTGCTAGTCTGGGGACCGGGACTTCCTTCGCCGAGCAGTACTTC.

The V gene is TRBV7-3, the J gene TRBJ2-1; TRBD2 aligns across 9 bases. With 4 bases clipped from V and 6 bases from J, the junction kept 10 bases outside the gene matches. The CDR3 totals 16 residues. Germline V CDR1 and CDR2: SGHTA, FQGTGA. CDR3 nucleotide sequence: TGTGCCAGCAGCTCCTATAGCGGGAGCACGATCAATGAGCAGTTCTTC. Translation: CASSSYSGSTINEQFF. Drawing the rest from reference TRBV7-3 and TRBJ2-1, the complete variable domain is GAGVSQTPSNKVTEKGKYVELRCDPISGHTALYWYRQSLGQGPEFLIYFQGTGAADDSGLPNDRFFAVRPEGSVSTLKIQRTERGDSAVYLCASSSYSGSTINEQFFGPGTRLTVL.

The rearrangement uses TRBV13 and TRBJ2-3; 9 positions match TRBD2. The V segment lost 1 base and the J segment 6 bases; nucleotides outside the gene matches: 5. CDR1 is PRHDT, CDR2 FYEKMQ, per germline (reference sequence). The CDR3 runs to 15 residues. The CDR3 loop is CASSLVSSGNDTQYF. CDR3 bases: TGTGCCAGCAGCTTAGTATCTAGCGGGAACGATACGCAGTATTTT.

V gene TRBV12-3 or TRBV12-4 combines with J gene TRBJ2-4; no clear D. The J call may not be correct, given that the DNA end is closer to TRBJ2-7. CDR3 size: 9 residues. Here the CDR3 reads CATGYEQYF. The CDR3 DNA reads TGTGCCACAGGCTACGAGCAGTACTTC.

This chain connects TRBV12-3 or TRBV12-4 to TRBJ1-5; a possible D gene is TRBD1 (6 bases). The V gene lost 6 bases and the J gene lost 4 bases, with 16 bases spanning the gap. The CDR3 runs to 15 residues. The CDR3 spells CASSRTGRLNQPQHF. CDR3 sequence (DNA): TGTGCCAGCAGCCGAACAGGGCGCCTGAATCAGCCCCAGCATTTT.

The genes are TRBV5-1 and TRBJ2-6; TRBD1 matches at 7 bases. The CDR3 spans 19 residues. Trimming cost V 5 bases and J 8 bases; bases outside gene matches: 22. Per germline, CDR1 SGHRS and CDR2 YFSETQ. DNA for the CDR3: TGCGCCAGCAGGGGGACCGGACAGGACGAATCTCTGGGGTCCAACGTCCTGACTTTC. This codes for CASRGTGQDESLGSNVLTF.

This clonotype was observed a handful of times. J is TRBJ2-7 and V is TRBV20-1; the match to TRBD2 covers 8 bases. CDR1 is DFQATT and CDR2 is SNEGSKA in the germline V gene (reference sequence). CDR3 length equals 12 residues. Trimming at V came to 8 bases and at J to 3 bases, leaving 6 bases not matched to a gene. The CDR3 region has the DNA TGCAGTTTAGCGGGGCCCGGCTACGAGCAGTACTTC. Residues: CSLAGPGYEQYF.

The CDR3 DNA reads TGTGCCAGCAGCCCGCGGGAGGGTTGGGATACGCAGTATTTT. This sequence encodes CASSPREGWDTQYF. V gene TRBV12-3 or TRBV12-4 combines with J gene TRBJ2-3, with TRBD2 matching 9 bases. Unmatched junction bases numbered 7, after V lost 6 bases and J lost 6 bases. This CDR3 has 14 residues.

The gene calls are TRBV29-1 and TRBJ1-5, with D hard to call. The CDR3 is made up of 14 amino acids. The germline V gene encodes CDR1 SQVTM and CDR2 ANQGSEA. V was cut by 6 bases and J by 2 bases, with 14 bases left in between. In DNA form, the CDR3 reads TGCAGCGTCCAGACGACCGACGGCAATCAGCCCCAGCATTTT. This codes for CSVQTTDGNQPQHF.

This clonotype occurred a few times. The chain uses TRBV28 and TRBJ2-3; the D gene is possibly TRBD1 (5 bases). Trimming stripped 5 bases from V and 2 bases from J, with 8 bases between. CDR1 and CDR2 (germline): MDHEN, SYDVKM. This CDR3 comprises 13 residues. This CDR3 is CASSRQPTDTQYF. CDR3 bases: TGTGCCAGCAGTAGACAGCCCACAGATACGCAGTATTTT.

The chain employs TRBV27 and TRBJ2-1, with 8 nucleotides matching TRBD2. The V gene end was trimmed by 6 bases and the J gene end by 2 bases; junction bases not matched to a gene: 15. The CDR3 has 18 residues. Germline CDR1 reads MNHEY; CDR2 reads SMNVEV (reference sequence). The CDR3 loop is CASSLFGRTSRAYNEQFF. CDR3 sequence (DNA): TGTGCCAGCAGCCTCTTCGGCAGGACTAGCAGGGCCTACAATGAGCAGTTCTTC.